This is a list of T cell receptor beta chains from one sample in a study of CD8 T cells in Susac syndrome. TCRdb re-derived calls from the immunoSEQ multiplex PCR reads in MiXCR, one entry per CDR3 protein. The table lists 150,000 to 180,000 distinct CDR3 sequences, about 95% of them singletons. Sequencing was carried out using CD4+ T cells from PBMCs. These receptor sequences come from a human donor with Susac syndrome. Both conserved end residues are part of each CDR3. The D gene is left open where the match is weak. Not every row has a clone size; where given, it reads once, few, many or a size class.

DNA,CDR3,J,size,V,D
TGCGCCAGCAGCTTGTCGGATTACAATTCACCCCTCCACTTT,CASSLSDYNSPLHF,TRBJ1-6,.,TRBV5-1,.
TGTGCCAGCCAAAGGACTCCGAACACCGGGGAGCTGTTTTTT,CASQRTPNTGELFF,TRBJ2-2,.,TRBV9,.
TGCGCCAGCAGCCAACCTCGACTAGGTAGTAAAAATGAGCAGTTCTTC,CASSQPRLGSKNEQFF,TRBJ2-1,.,TRBV4-1,.
TGTGCCAGCAGCTTCGCGGGGCGGGAGACCCAGTACTTC,CASSFAGRETQYF,TRBJ2-5,.,TRBV5-4,.
TGCGCCAGCAGCTTGGTCTTTTCGAGCCCCCGGGAGACCCAGTACTTC,CASSLVFSSPRETQYF,TRBJ2-5,.,TRBV5-1,.
TGCAGTGCTTCTCAAGAGACCCAGTACTTC,CSASQETQYF,TRBJ2-5,few,TRBV20-1,.
TGTGCCAGCAGTCTACCCCCGGGACTAGCGGTAGAGACCCAGTACTTC,CASSLPPGLAVETQYF,TRBJ2-5,.,TRBV28,TRBD2
TGCAGTGCCCCGGACACCGGGAGCACTGAAGCTTTCTTT,CSAPDTGSTEAFF,TRBJ1-1,.,TRBV20-1,.
TGTGCCAGCAGCCGACAGGAGATGAACACTGAAGCTTTCTTT,CASSRQEMNTEAFF,TRBJ1-1,once,TRBV6-2/TRBV6-3,.
TGCAGCGTCGCACTTGCCCCTAGGACAGGGAGGAACGTTGAAGCTTTCTTT,CSVALAPRTGRNVEAFF,TRBJ1-1,.,TRBV29-1,TRBD1
TGCAGCGTCGGAGGGGCAGGGGGCCTCTACGAGCAGTACTTC,CSVGGAGGLYEQYF,TRBJ2-7,.,TRBV29-1,TRBD1
TGTGCCAGCAGACCCAGCGGGGGAGGAGAGACCCAGTACTTC,CASRPSGGGETQYF,TRBJ2-5,once,TRBV27,TRBD2
TGTGCCAGCAGTCCACAGGACGGCGGGAAGGGCATTCAGTACTTC,CASSPQDGGKGIQYF,TRBJ2-4,.,TRBV12-3/TRBV12-4,.
TGTGCCAGCAGCCATCCCCGAAGGACACCCTCTGGAAACACCATATATTTT,CASSHPRRTPSGNTIYF,TRBJ1-3,once,TRBV3-1,.
TGTGCCAGCAGTTACTCCGGGACAGTGAACACTGAAGCTTTCTTT,CASSYSGTVNTEAFF,TRBJ1-1,once,TRBV6-5,TRBD1
TGTGCCAGCAGGGCAACAGGGGACTATGGCTACACCTTC,CASRATGDYGYTF,TRBJ1-2,.,TRBV12-3/TRBV12-4,TRBD1
TGTGCCAGCACCACTCGGCGAGGGGCCTACGAGCAGTACTTC,CASTTRRGAYEQYF,TRBJ2-7,.,TRBV12-3/TRBV12-4,.
TGTGCCAGCAGCCAAGAACCGGGTCAGATAAATTACGAGCAGTACTTC,CASSQEPGQINYEQYF,TRBJ2-7,once,TRBV11-2,.
TGTGCCAGCAGCCGGAGTACCGGGACAGGGAATGGCTACACCTTC,CASSRSTGTGNGYTF,TRBJ1-2,.,TRBV3-1,TRBD1
TGTGCCAGCATCGTGGTAACACCCGTGTCCTACGAGCAGTACTTC,CASIVVTPVSYEQYF,TRBJ2-7,.,TRBV27,.
TGTGCCAGTACCAGCGGAGAGGGAATTCGGCCCCTCCACTTT,CASTSGEGIRPLHF,TRBJ1-6,.,TRBV19,.
TGTGCCAGCAGCCGACCGCCGAACACTGAAGCTTTCTTT,CASSRPPNTEAFF,TRBJ1-1,.,TRBV4-2,.
TGCAGTGCAAATGACAGGGGGCATCGGGGCTACACCTTC,CSANDRGHRGYTF,TRBJ1-2,.,TRBV20-1,TRBD1
TGCAGCGTTCGGGGGAGGACAGACCCCTCTGGGGCCAACGTCCTGACTTTC,CSVRGRTDPSGANVLTF,TRBJ2-6,.,TRBV29-1,.
TGTGCCAGCAGCTTACCCGGGACTGTTAACTCACCCCTCCACTTT,CASSLPGTVNSPLHF,TRBJ1-6,.,TRBV5-6,.
TGTGCCAGCAGCTCGACAGGCTCGAACACTGAAGCTTTCTTT,CASSSTGSNTEAFF,TRBJ1-1,.,TRBV7-2,.
TGTGCCAGCAGCGTAGTTGGCAGCTCCTACGAGCAGTACTTC,CASSVVGSSYEQYF,TRBJ2-7,.,TRBV9,.
TGTGCCAGCAGTGAGACAGGGCGCTCTGGGGCCAACGTCCTGACTTTC,CASSETGRSGANVLTF,TRBJ2-6,.,TRBV2,TRBD1
TGCGCCAGCAGCTTGGTAGCTAGCGGGAGCTACGAGCAGTACTTC,CASSLVASGSYEQYF,TRBJ2-7,.,TRBV5-1,TRBD2
TGCGCCAGCAGCTTGGCCGGGACAGGGACCTACGAGCAGTACTTC,CASSLAGTGTYEQYF,TRBJ2-7,.,TRBV5-1,TRBD1
TGTGCCAGCAGCCGACAGCTCGGAGATACGCAGTATTTT,CASSRQLGDTQYF,TRBJ2-3,once,TRBV3-1,.
TGTGCCAGCAGCCCGGGGACAGGGATGACAGATACGCAGTATTTT,CASSPGTGMTDTQYF,TRBJ2-3,.,TRBV7-9,TRBD1
TGTGCCAGCAGCGTAGGGGGACCCACCGGGGAGCTGTTTTTT,CASSVGGPTGELFF,TRBJ2-2,.,TRBV9,.
TGTGCCAGCAGACTAGGGAGTGGGCAGTATTTT,CASRLGSGQYF,TRBJ2-3,.,TRBV6-6,.
TGTGCCAGCAGCCAATTGGAAGTGGGGACCCAGTACTTC,CASSQLEVGTQYF,TRBJ2-5,once,TRBV7-9,.
TGCGCCAGCAGCACCGGGACAGGGGGACAGCCCCAGCATTTT,CASSTGTGGQPQHF,TRBJ1-5,.,TRBV5-1,TRBD1